Presented here are 18 T cell receptor beta chains from one specimen sequenced in a study of blood T cell repertoires in COVID-19 (dated by TCRdb to 2020 to 2021). Libraries were made using the immunoSEQ multiplex PCR assay. The immuneACCESS repertoire file appears here via TCRdb, limited to in-frame rearrangements. These files lack a portion of the clones; in checked studies, under half of the deficit traces to unresolved V genes, and the cause of the others is not known. In all, the sample holds about 200,000 clones, and around 83% of those were seen once. The top ten constitute about 12% of the sample. The sequenced material came from peripheral blood. Every receptor here comes from a human donor in a cohort sampled during active COVID-19.

In the case of this clone: Within the sample, other DNA sequences also encode this same CDR3. V and J are TRBV29-1 and TRBJ1-5; D is possibly TRBD1 (5 bases). This CDR3 spans 12 amino acids. Germline V gene lookup returns CDR1 SQVTM and CDR2 ANQGSEA. Trimming took off 4 bases at V and 2 bases at J, with 6 bases between the two ends. CDR3 protein: CSVGGGNQPQHF. CDR3 coding DNA: TGCAGCGTTGGGGGGGGCAATCAGCCCCAGCATTTT.

This chain uses TRBV27 with TRBJ2-7; unclear D gene. From germline, CDR1 is MNHEY and CDR2 SMNVEV (reference sequence). The ends were cut back, 0 bases at V and 7 bases at J, with 13 bases in the middle. The CDR3 has 14 residues. The CDR3 is CASSLSVPAREQYF. The CDR3 DNA reads as TGTGCCAGCAGTTTATCCGTTCCCGCGCGAGAGCAGTACTTC.

This chain uses TRBV7-8 with TRBJ2-7, with TRBD2 matching 15 bases. V shed 8 bases and J 7 bases; nucleotides not matched to a gene: 12. The CDR3 consists of 16 residues. Looked up from germline, CDR1 is SGHVS and CDR2 is FQNEAQ. In DNA form, the CDR3 reads TGTGCCAGCTATCGTCCGGGACTAGCGGGAGGAGGTGAGCAGTACTTC. This sequence encodes CASYRPGLAGGGEQYF. The full variable domain, with the rest looked up from reference TRBV7-8 and TRBJ2-7, is GAGVSQSPRYKVAKRGQDVALRCDPISGHVSLFWYQQALGQGPEFLTYFQNEAQLDKSGLPSDRFFAERPEGSVSTLKIQRTQQEDSAVYLCASYRPGLAGGGEQYFGPGTRLTVT.

With respect to this clone: A read error is possible here, since a much larger clone lies one base away. This sample also contains other DNA sequences that code for the same CDR3. The rearrangement links TRBV28 to TRBJ1-3, with D uncertain. Germline V CDR1 and CDR2: MDHEN, SYDVKM. CDR3 length equals 11 residues. CDR3 protein: CASSLRNTIYF. CDR3 bases: TGCGCCAGCAGTCTTAGAAACACCATATATTTT.

The genes are TRBV7-2 and TRBJ1-1; 9 bases align to TRBD1. V lost 4 bases, J lost 1 base, and 4 bases stayed unmatched. This CDR3 is 15 amino acids long. CDR1 and CDR2 from the germline V gene are SGHTA and FQGNSA. CDR3 protein: CASSSQGAPNTEAFF. In DNA, the CDR3 is TGTGCCAGCAGCTCACAGGGGGCGCCGAACACTGAAGCTTTCTTT. Drawing the rest from reference TRBV7-2 and TRBJ1-1, the complete variable domain is GAGVSQSPSNKVTEKGKDVELRCDPISGHTALYWYRQSLGQGLEFLIYFQGNSAPDKSGLPSDRFSAERTGGSVSTLTIQRTQQEDSAVYLCASSSQGAPNTEAFFGQGTRLTVV.

V is TRBV5-1 and J is TRBJ2-1, with 8 bases fitting TRBD2. Losses at the gene ends were 1 base for V and 4 bases for J; bases not matched to a gene: 7. The CDR3 spans 16 residues. Germline CDR1 SGHRS, CDR2 YFSETQ. CDR3 sequence reads: CASSLKAGGGYNEQFF. The DNA of the CDR3 is TGCGCCAGCAGCTTGAAGGCGGGAGGAGGGTACAATGAGCAGTTCTTC.

The chain uses TRBV7-9 and TRBJ2-1; no definite D call. In germline, CDR1 is SEHNR, CDR2 FQNEAQ (reference sequence). The V end lost 2 bases, the J end lost 7 bases, and 6 bases lay between the germline ends. The CDR3 loop spans 12 amino acids. CDR3 residues: CASSLPRNEQFF. In nucleotides, the CDR3 is TGTGCCAGCAGCTTACCACGGAATGAGCAGTTCTTC.

The chain has TRBV9 and TRBJ1-3; no definite D call. Trimming pared 0 bases from V and 0 bases from J, leaving 7 bases between. CDR1 is SGDLS, CDR2 YYNGEE, per germline. This CDR3 has 15 residues. CDR3 sequence (DNA): TGTGCCAGCAGCGTAGATTACGGCTCTGGAAACACCATATATTTT. Encoded protein: CASSVDYGSGNTIYF. The complete variable domain, with remaining parts taken from reference TRBV9 and TRBJ1-3, reads DSGVTQTPKHLITATGQRVTLRCSPRSGDLSVYWYQQSLDQGLQFLIQYYNGEERAKGNILERFSAQQFPDLHSELNLSSLELGDSALYFCASSVDYGSGNTIYFGEGSWLTVV.

The chain is built from TRBV28 and TRBJ2-7; D is unresolved. Trimming removed 7 bases at V and 2 bases at J, with 18 bases between. From germline, CDR1 is MDHEN and CDR2 SYDVKM. There are 15 residues in the CDR3. The CDR3 nucleotides are TGTGCCAGCACCCCCCCCGGGTCATGGACCTACGAGCAGTACTTC. Amino acids: CASTPPGSWTYEQYF.

V and J are TRBV18 and TRBJ2-1, with D possibly TRBD2 on 5 matching bases. V was pared by 1 base and J by 10 bases, with 11 bases between. The CDR3 length is 13 residues. In germline, CDR1 is KGHSH, CDR2 LQKENI. The CDR3 loop reads CASSPQAGAEQFF. The CDR3 region has the DNA TGTGCCAGCTCACCACAGGCGGGCGCCGAGCAGTTCTTC.

The J gene is TRBJ2-2, the V gene TRBV6-5; 9 bases fit TRBD1. The CDR3 covers 16 residues. Germline V gene lookup returns CDR1 MNHEY and CDR2 SVGAGI. Trimming removed 4 bases from V and 4 bases from J; junction bases left unmatched: 7. CDR3 region: CASSFNRGRVTGELFF. The DNA of the CDR3 is TGTGCCAGCAGTTTTAACAGGGGGCGGGTCACCGGGGAGCTGTTTTTT.

The V and J genes are TRBV5-4 and TRBJ2-1; the match to TRBD2 covers 8 bases. The V gene end was trimmed by 0 bases and the J gene end by 4 bases; junction bases not matched to a gene: 3. CDR3 length: 15 residues. Germline-derived CDR1 and CDR2 are SGHNT and YYREEE (reference sequence). As DNA, the CDR3 is TGTGCCAGCAGCTTGGCGGGAGGGCGGTACAATGAGCAGTTCTTC. Translation gives CASSLAGGRYNEQFF.

This chain joins TRBV3-1 (or the pseudogene TRBV3-2) and TRBJ1-2; 7 nucleotides line up with TRBD1. Germline CDR1 and CDR2: LGHDT and YNNKEL (reference sequence). This CDR3 spans 12 amino acids. J was trimmed by 9 bases and V by 3 bases; bases with no gene match: 4. CDR3 sequence: CASSQLDRSYTF. The CDR3 region has the DNA TGTGCCAGCAGCCAGCTGGACAGGAGCTACACCTTC.

The chain is built from TRBV21-1 and TRBJ1-1; the table's D call, TRBD1, has no DNA check behind it. TRBV21-1 is a documented pseudogene. The CDR3 extends over 15 amino acids. The CDR3 DNA sequence: TGTGCCAGCAGCAAAATGAGACAGGGGACGACTGAAGCTTTCTTT. Its translation: CASSKMRQGTTEAFF.

The rearrangement uses TRBV6-6 and TRBJ2-2; D gene uncertain. This CDR3 has 13 residues. Looked up from germline, CDR1 is MNHNY and CDR2 is SVGAGI (reference sequence). Trimming stripped 2 bases from V and 7 bases from J, with 8 bases between. CDR3 nucleotide sequence: TGTGCCAGCAGTTACGATAGCATCGGGGAGCTGTTTTTT. Translating it yields CASSYDSIGELFF.

This sequence joins TRBV4-1 and TRBJ2-7, with 7 bases matching TRBD1. The CDR3 has 16 residues. Germline V gene data show CDR1 as MGHRA and CDR2 as YSYEKL. V gave up 0 bases and J gave up 1 base; unmatched junction bases: 6. The CDR3 DNA reads as TGCGCCAGCAGCCAAGACGACAGGGCCTTTTCCTACGAGCAGTACTTC. The encoded protein is CASSQDDRAFSYEQYF.

In nucleotides, the CDR3 is TGTGCCTGGAGTCTAGGGGCCGGGAACACCGGGGAGCTGTTTTTT. Translated: CAWSLGAGNTGELFF. V gene TRBV30 combines with J gene TRBJ2-2; perhaps TRBD1 as D (5 bases). This CDR3 has 15 residues. Per germline, CDR1 GTSNPN and CDR2 SVGIG (reference sequence). Trimming cost V 2 bases and J 1 base, with 11 bases left between them.

The genes are TRBV5-8 and TRBJ2-5; D possibly corresponds to TRBD2 (5 bases). V dropped 3 bases and J dropped 1 base, with 13 bases sitting between them. Germline V gene data show CDR1 as SGHTS and CDR2 as YDEGEE. The CDR3 totals 15 residues. The CDR3 nucleotides read TGTGCCAGCAGCTCCCCCCCGGGGAGCCAAGAGACCCAGTACTTC. It is translated as CASSSPPGSQETQYF.